This T cell receptor (beta chain) was profiled in a study of OX40 agonist ivuxolimab in advanced cancers. Study overall: In this cohort, patients received ivuxolimab, an agonistic anti-OX40 (CD134) antibody. The study enrolled dose-escalation patients with hepatocellular carcinoma, melanoma, renal cell or head and neck cancer. A history of anti-PD-1, anti-PD-L1 or anti-CTLA-4 therapy was acceptable, and approximately 39% had some.

The study, taken as a whole, reports: Both CD4+ and CD8+ T cell populations in blood had undergone clonal expansion by week 6 at 0.1 to 3.0 mg/kg.

Assay used: immunoSEQ multiplex PCR; TCRdb lists only in-frame clones, some missing. The sample lists roughly 64,000 clones; about 89% were seen once. As to this clone: Its antigen remains unknown.

CDR1 and CDR2 from the germline V gene are LNHDA and SQIVND (reference sequence). The CDR3 extends over 14 amino acids. V was clipped by 7 bases and J by 0 bases; unmatched bases: 4. The V gene is TRBV19, the J gene TRBJ1-1, with TRBD1 identical over 8 bases. The sample in question was CD4+ or CD8+ T cells sorted from blood, obtained in a trial of the OX40 agonist ivuxolimab. This sequence originates from an adult with an advanced solid tumor such as melanoma, head and neck, liver or kidney cancer. The CDR3 protein is CASTGGFVNTEAFF. The CDR3 DNA is TGTGCCAGTACAGGGGGCTTCGTGAACACTGAAGCTTTCTTT.